Shown below are 24 T cell receptor beta chains from a single sample sequenced in a study of T cells after yellow fever vaccination. TCRdb passed the 5' RACE reads through MiXCR, listing each CDR3 protein once. This sample carries 600,000 to 750,000 distinct CDR3 sequences, around 12% of them seen once, and the ten largest clones take 15%. The sequenced sample was PBMCs, obtained on the day of the yellow fever booster vaccination. Receptors originate from a young man who received the YFV17D yellow fever vaccine.

This chain uses TRBV9 with TRBJ2-3, with 7 nucleotides matching TRBD2. Trimming cost V 5 bases and J 1 base; bases outside gene matches: 7. Looked up from germline, CDR1 is SGDLS and CDR2 is YYNGEE. CDR3 length equals 15 residues. The CDR3 protein is CASSPLATRTDTQYF. The CDR3 DNA sequence: TGTGCCAGCAGTCCACTAGCGACCCGCACAGATACGCAGTATTTT.

The CDR3 reads CASSLTGNSPLHF. CDR3 DNA: TGTGCCAGCAGCCTGACGGGGAATTCACCCCTCCACTTT. V usage is TRBV5-6 and J usage is TRBJ1-6; the D is unclear. The CDR3 runs to 13 residues. Trimming took 4 bases from V and 7 from J, leaving 9 bases between them. The germline V gene has CDR1 SGHDT and CDR2 YYEEEE. The whole variable domain, remainder taken from reference TRBV5-6 and TRBJ1-6, is DAGVTQSPTHLIKTRGQQVTLRCSPKSGHDTVSWYQQALGQGPQFIFQYYEEEERQRGNFPDRFSGHQFPNYSSELNVNALLLGDSALYLCASSLTGNSPLHFGNGTRLTVT.

The genes are TRBV5-1 and TRBJ2-6; D unresolved. The CDR3 contains 15 residues. The V and J ends lost 0 bases and 2 bases respectively, with 6 bases between them. CDR1 is SGHRS and CDR2 is YFSETQ in the germline V gene. In DNA form, the CDR3 reads TGCGCCAGCAGCTTGGTGGTGCCTGGGGCCAACGTCCTGACTTTC. Translating it yields CASSLVVPGANVLTF.

This clonotype occurred a few times. The chain combines TRBV10-3 with TRBJ2-1; TRBD2 agrees at 11 bases. CDR1 is ENHRY and CDR2 is SYGVKD in the germline V gene. The CDR3 sequence is 14 residues long. V shed 8 bases, J shed 7 bases, and the junction held 7 bases outside the gene matches. The CDR3 sequence: CAIGASGRWNEQFF. The CDR3 coding sequence is TGTGCCATCGGAGCTAGCGGGAGGTGGAATGAGCAGTTCTTC.

This clonotype was seen only a few times. This chain connects TRBV20-1 to TRBJ2-2, with TRBD2 matching 9 bases. CDR3 length: 15 residues. Trimming at V came to 6 bases and at J to 6 bases, leaving 11 bases not matched to a gene. Germline loops: CDR1 DFQATT, CDR2 SNEGSKA (reference sequence). In DNA, the CDR3 is TGCAGTGCCCAAACACCGGGACTAGCTCCCGGGGAGCTGTTTTTT. Translation gives CSAQTPGLAPGELFF.

This clonotype appeared a few times. This chain connects TRBV24-1 to TRBJ2-3; no clear D. V shed 2 bases and J shed 8 bases, with 7 bases lying between them. The germline V gene encodes CDR1 KGHDR and CDR2 SFDVKD. The CDR3 loop spans 12 amino acids. CDR3 DNA: TGTGCCACCAGTGATTATGGGCGTACGCAGTATTTT. It encodes CATSDYGRTQYF.

This clonotype occurred a few times. V gene TRBV12-3 or TRBV12-4 combines with J gene TRBJ2-1, with unresolved D. Trimming shortened V by 2 bases and J by 0 bases, and 14 bases separated the two germline ends. This CDR3 is built from 17 residues. The CDR3 sequence is CASSLSHGEVSYNEQFF. CDR3 in DNA: TGTGCCAGCAGTTTATCCCATGGCGAAGTCTCCTACAATGAGCAGTTCTTC.

V usage is TRBV7-9 and J usage is TRBJ2-7; no reliable D call. CDR3 length: 14 residues. The germline V gene encodes CDR1 SEHNR and CDR2 FQNEAQ (reference sequence). The V and J ends lost 5 bases and 4 bases respectively, with 15 bases between them. The CDR3 here is CASSTRPSLYEQYF. The CDR3 region has the DNA TGTGCCAGCAGCACGCGCCCGTCCTTGTACGAGCAGTACTTC. The complete variable domain, with remaining parts taken from reference TRBV7-9 and TRBJ2-7, reads DTGVSQNPRHKITKRGQNVTFRCDPISEHNRLYWYRQTLGQGPEFLTYFQNEAQLEKSRLLSDRFSAERPKGSFSTLEIQRTEQGDSAMYLCASSTRPSLYEQYFGPGTRLTVT.

The sample holds a few counts of this clonotype. The chain couples TRBV7-9 to TRBJ2-7; 8 bases map to TRBD1. V lost 0 bases, J lost 6 bases, and 7 bases stayed unmatched. The CDR3 totals 15 residues. Germline-derived CDR1 and CDR2 are SEHNR and FQNEAQ (reference sequence). CDR3 coding DNA: TGTGCCAGCAGCTTAGCGGGGACAGGAGGTACCGAGCAGTACTTC. Translated: CASSLAGTGGTEQYF. Together with reference TRBV7-9 and TRBJ2-7, the CDR3 gives the full variable domain: DTGVSQNPRHKITKRGQNVTFRCDPISEHNRLYWYRQTLGQGPEFLTYFQNEAQLEKSRLLSDRFSAERPKGSFSTLEIQRTEQGDSAMYLCASSLAGTGGTEQYFGPGTRLTVT.

The chain recombines TRBV12-3 or TRBV12-4 with TRBJ1-5, with 7 bases identical to TRBD1. This CDR3 has 18 amino acids. CDR3: CTCSSPPGTDYSNQPQHF. In DNA form, the CDR3 reads TGTACCTGCAGTTCTCCCCCCGGGACAGATTATAGCAATCAGCCCCAGCATTTT.

This clonotype was counted only a few times. The chain links TRBV29-1 to TRBJ2-1; D might be TRBD1 (6 bases). This CDR3 is built from 13 residues. Trimming cost V 6 bases and J 4 bases, with 13 bases left between them. The V gene's germline CDR1 is SQVTM and CDR2 ANQGSEA. The CDR3 region is CSVNYREYNEQFF. In DNA, the CDR3 is TGCAGCGTCAACTACAGGGAGTACAATGAGCAGTTCTTC.

The chain carries TRBV10-3 and TRBJ2-1; D perhaps matches TRBD2 (6 bases). Per germline, CDR1 ENHRY and CDR2 SYGVKD. V shed 9 bases and J shed 9 bases, with 15 bases lying between them. The CDR3 spans 12 residues. Here the CDR3 reads CAMENQAGEQFF. CDR3 coding DNA: TGTGCCATGGAAAACCAAGCGGGTGAGCAGTTCTTC.

In its sample, this clonotype was seen many times. V usage is TRBV28 and J usage is TRBJ2-5, with TRBD1 identical over 12 bases. Germline V lookup: CDR1 MDHEN, CDR2 SYDVKM. CDR3 length: 16 amino acids. The ends lost 5 bases at V and 1 base at J; junction bases unmatched: 5. CDR3 DNA: TGTGCCAGCAGTAACCCGGGACAGGGGGCCCAAGAGACCCAGTACTTC. Encoded protein: CASSNPGQGAQETQYF.

The sample holds a few counts of this clonotype. The chain is built from TRBV27 and TRBJ2-6; the match to TRBD2 covers 8 bases. V was pared by 4 bases and J by 4 bases, with 9 bases of the junction left unmatched. The length of the CDR3 is 17 residues. The germline V gene has CDR1 MNHEY and CDR2 SMNVEV (reference sequence). The CDR3 bases are TGTGCCAGCAGTTGGTTGGCGGGAGGTGCCGGGGCCAACGTCCTGACTTTC. It translates to CASSWLAGGAGANVLTF. Filled out from reference TRBV27 and TRBJ2-6, the complete variable domain reads EAQVTQNPRYLITVTGKKLTVTCSQNMNHEYMSWYRQDPGLGLRQIYYSMNVEVTDKGDVPEGYKVSRKEKRNFPLILESPSPNQTSLYFCASSWLAGGAGANVLTFGAGSRLTVL.

This rearrangement joins TRBV20-1 to TRBJ2-3, with D perhaps TRBD1 or TRBD2 (6 bases each). Germline V lookup: CDR1 DFQATT, CDR2 SNEGSKA (reference sequence). The CDR3 totals 14 residues. Trimming pared 5 bases from V and 1 base from J, leaving 13 bases between. CDR3 in DNA: TGCAGTGCTTCCGGGGGACAACGCACAGATACGCAGTATTTT. Encoded protein: CSASGGQRTDTQYF.

The table lists this clonotype with a few counts. The chain employs TRBV7-3 and TRBJ2-1; maybe TRBD2 (6 bases). The CDR3 is 15 residues long. Per germline, CDR1 SGHTA and CDR2 FQGTGA. V lost 6 bases and J lost 4, with 16 bases in between. Here the CDR3 DNA reads TGTGCCAGCAGTTCCAGGGCTAGCGTGTACAATGAGCAGTTCTTC. Its protein is CASSSRASVYNEQFF.

The chain combines TRBV18 with TRBJ2-1; D is possibly TRBD2 (6 bases). Germline-derived CDR1 and CDR2 are KGHSH and LQKENI. Between the trimmed V and J ends, which lost 1 base and 0 bases, there was a span of 7 bases. This CDR3 is built from 15 residues. The CDR3 nucleotides are TGTGCCAGCTCACCACAGCGGGTCTCCTACAATGAGCAGTTCTTC. Translated, it gives CASSPQRVSYNEQFF.

In this sample, this clonotype turned up a few times. This rearrangement joins TRBV20-1 to TRBJ1-1, with 8 bases that match TRBD1. Germline lookup yields CDR1 DFQATT and CDR2 SNEGSKA (reference sequence). The CDR3 is 14 amino acids. Germline trimming cut 1 base from V and 2 bases from J; bases unmatched to any gene: 3. CDR3 DNA: TGCAGTGCTAGAGTGGCAGGGGGCAACACTGAAGCTTTCTTT. Amino acids: CSARVAGGNTEAFF.

Remarks on this clonotype: Germline is not matched at one junction end, which may reflect a read error. This rearrangement joins TRBV15 to TRBJ2-5; D is uncertain. Germline V gives CDR1 LNHNV, CDR2 YYDKDF (reference sequence). The CDR3 runs 14 residues. The CDR3 loop is CATSGDLYQETQYF. The CDR3 DNA sequence: TGTGCCACCAGCGGAGACTTATACCAAGAGACCCAGTACTTC.

This clonotype was observed many times. Lacking the conserved final phenylalanine or tryptophan, this CDR3 likely reflects a read error. The DNA is omitted, as the CDR3 cannot be located on it reliably, and the CDR3 follows TCRdb's listing. V gene TRBV5-1 combines with J gene TRBJ2-5; the table's TRBD1 call for D was not verified on the DNA. Germline assignment: CDR1 SGHRS and CDR2 YFSETQ. Both ends counted, the CDR3 spans 8 residues. CDR3 in amino acids: CASSPGQY.

This chain connects TRBV5-6 to TRBJ2-6; D not certain. Trimming took off 3 bases at V and 0 bases at J, with 10 bases between the two ends. CDR3 length: 16 residues. The V gene's germline CDR1 is SGHDT and CDR2 YYEEEE. CDR3 in amino acids: CASSSTKLSGANVLTF. The DNA for the CDR3 is TGTGCCAGCAGCTCAACAAAGCTCTCTGGGGCCAACGTCCTGACTTTC. Using reference TRBV5-6 and TRBJ2-6 for the parts outside the CDR3, the full variable domain is DAGVTQSPTHLIKTRGQQVTLRCSPKSGHDTVSWYQQALGQGPQFIFQYYEEEERQRGNFPDRFSGHQFPNYSSELNVNALLLGDSALYLCASSSTKLSGANVLTFGAGSRLTVL.

This clonotype was found a few times. This chain joins TRBV5-1 and TRBJ2-7; D is tentatively TRBD1 or TRBD2 (5 bases each). The V and J ends lost 0 bases and 0 bases respectively, with 10 bases between them. The germline CDR1 and CDR2 sequences are SGHRS and YFSETQ. This CDR3 comprises 15 residues. The CDR3 region has the DNA TGCGCCAGCAGCTTGGGGGGACCCCTCTCCTACGAGCAGTACTTC. Translating it yields CASSLGGPLSYEQYF.

This clonotype has just a few counts. The V gene is TRBV10-3, the J gene TRBJ2-7; D is tentatively TRBD1 or TRBD2 (5 bases each). The CDR3 runs 12 residues. Trimming stripped 8 bases from V and 5 bases from J, with 13 bases between. Looked up from germline, CDR1 is ENHRY and CDR2 is SYGVKD. In nucleotides, the CDR3 is TGTGCCATCGCCGGGGCGGAGGACGAGCAGTACTTC. Amino acid sequence: CAIAGAEDEQYF.

This chain's CDR3 is CASNERQGSSYEQYF. CDR3 in DNA: TGTGCCAGTAATGAACGACAGGGGAGCTCCTACGAGCAGTACTTC. The chain has TRBV19 and TRBJ2-7; 8 bases map to TRBD1. V lost 7 bases to trimming and J lost 0 bases; unmatched junction nucleotides: 8. CDR1 is LNHDA, CDR2 SQIVND, per germline (reference sequence). The CDR3 contains 15 residues.